Listed below are T cell receptor beta chains from one sample, sequenced in a study of blood T cell repertoires in COVID-19. Generated by immunoSEQ multiplex PCR, the TCRdb table keeps only in-frame clones and is missing some. The sample includes over 25,000 clones, over 75% of them seen just once. The material sequenced was peripheral blood. The receptor set was obtained from a human donor with active COVID-19. The donor label of this sample is uncertain. Both conserved end residues are part of each CDR3. Each record gives: V gene, clone size, J gene, D gene, CDR3 DNA, CDR3 protein. A D gene is named only where the DNA matches it firmly. The size field is filled for only some rows; it gives once, few, many or a size class.

V gene: TRBV19; clone size: NA; J gene: TRBJ2-3; D gene: NA; CDR3 DNA: TGTGCCAGTAGTATGGACAGCCACACAGATACGCAGTATTTT; CDR3 protein: CASSMDSHTDTQYF
V gene: TRBV7-8; clone size: NA; J gene: TRBJ2-1; D gene: NA; CDR3 DNA: TGTGCCAGCAGCTTAGTCGGGGGGCACTACAATGAGCAGTTCTTC; CDR3 protein: CASSLVGGHYNEQFF
V gene: TRBV9; clone size: NA; J gene: TRBJ2-6; D gene: NA; CDR3 DNA: TGTGCCAGCAGCGTAGCGTCTAGACAGGGAGGAAGCTCTGGGGCCAACGTCCTGACTTTC; CDR3 protein: CASSVASRQGGSSGANVLTF
V gene: TRBV28; clone size: once; J gene: TRBJ1-5; D gene: NA; CDR3 DNA: TGTGCCAGCAGTTTATTAGTTGGGGGCGCAGATCAGCCCCAGCATTTT; CDR3 protein: CASSLLVGGADQPQHF
V gene: TRBV3-1/TRBV3-2; clone size: NA; J gene: TRBJ1-1; D gene: NA; CDR3 DNA: TGTGCCAGCGCGAGGAACACTGAAGCTTTCTTT; CDR3 protein: CASARNTEAFF
V gene: TRBV24-1; clone size: NA; J gene: TRBJ1-2; D gene: NA; CDR3 DNA: TGTGCCACCAGTGGGGGCCGCGGCTTAGGCTACACCTTC; CDR3 protein: CATSGGRGLGYTF
V gene: TRBV6-5; clone size: once; J gene: TRBJ1-1; D gene: NA; CDR3 DNA: TGTGCCAGCAGTCCTATCCCGGGGGGAGGGACTGAAGCTTTCTTT; CDR3 protein: CASSPIPGGGTEAFF
V gene: TRBV28; clone size: NA; J gene: TRBJ1-2; D gene: NA; CDR3 DNA: TGTGCCATCGACCCAGGGGTTACCTATGGCTACACCTTC; CDR3 protein: CAIDPGVTYGYTF
V gene: TRBV11-2; clone size: NA; J gene: TRBJ2-1; D gene: NA; CDR3 DNA: TGTGCCAGCAGCTTAGTGGCGGGAAGCTCCTACAATGAGCAGTTCTTC; CDR3 protein: CASSLVAGSSYNEQFF
V gene: TRBV4-3; clone size: NA; J gene: TRBJ1-2; D gene: NA; CDR3 DNA: TGCGCCAGCAGCCAAGATCAAGTCTTCCCCACGGATGGCTACACCTTC; CDR3 protein: CASSQDQVFPTDGYTF
V gene: TRBV29-1; clone size: NA; J gene: TRBJ1-5; D gene: NA; CDR3 DNA: TGCAGCGTGATAGTGGAGAGTAATCAGCCCCAGCATTTT; CDR3 protein: CSVIVESNQPQHF
V gene: TRBV27; clone size: NA; J gene: TRBJ2-7; D gene: TRBD1; CDR3 DNA: TGTGCCAGCAGTTTGAGTCAGGGGGCAGCTCACGAGCAGTACTTC; CDR3 protein: CASSLSQGAAHEQYF
V gene: TRBV7-9; clone size: NA; J gene: TRBJ2-7; D gene: NA; CDR3 DNA: TGTGCCAGCAGCCACGTTAACAGCTACTACGAGCAGTACTTC; CDR3 protein: CASSHVNSYYEQYF
V gene: TRBV4-3; clone size: NA; J gene: TRBJ1-2; D gene: TRBD1; CDR3 DNA: TGCGCCAGCAGCCAAGAGCTGGACAGGGGTGAGACTAACTATGGCTACACCTTC; CDR3 protein: CASSQELDRGETNYGYTF
V gene: TRBV7-3; clone size: few; J gene: TRBJ2-1; D gene: NA; CDR3 DNA: TGTGCCAGCAGCTTAAGTGCTGGGAGTGAGCAGTTCTTC; CDR3 protein: CASSLSAGSEQFF
V gene: TRBV7-9; clone size: NA; J gene: TRBJ1-2; D gene: TRBD1; CDR3 DNA: TGTGCCAGCAGCTCCGATTCCAACAGGGGACTCAGCTACACCTTC; CDR3 protein: CASSSDSNRGLSYTF
V gene: TRBV11-1; clone size: few; J gene: TRBJ1-6; D gene: NA; CDR3 DNA: TGTGCCAGCAGCTTCCGGGGGAATAATTCACCCCTCCACTTT; CDR3 protein: CASSFRGNNSPLHF
V gene: TRBV3-1/TRBV3-2; clone size: NA; J gene: TRBJ2-5; D gene: TRBD2; CDR3 DNA: TGTGCCAGCAGCCAAGAAGCAGCGGGGGGTCAGACCCAGTACTTC; CDR3 protein: CASSQEAAGGQTQYF
V gene: TRBV11-3; clone size: NA; J gene: TRBJ2-1; D gene: NA; CDR3 DNA: TGTGCCAGCAGCTTAGGCATAGTGGGGCTTGGTGAGCAGTTCTTC; CDR3 protein: CASSLGIVGLGEQFF
V gene: TRBV18; clone size: NA; J gene: TRBJ1-1; D gene: NA; CDR3 DNA: TGTGCCAGCTCACCATGGGCAGGGGAAATGAACACTGAAGCTTTCTTT; CDR3 protein: CASSPWAGEMNTEAFF
V gene: TRBV14; clone size: NA; J gene: TRBJ2-1; D gene: TRBD2; CDR3 DNA: TGTGCCAGCAGCCAAGTGCCCGGGACTAGCTACAACAATGAGCAGTTCTTC; CDR3 protein: CASSQVPGTSYNNEQFF
V gene: TRBV9; clone size: NA; J gene: TRBJ2-2; D gene: NA; CDR3 DNA: TGTGCCAGCAGCGGTACCCTAGTTGCCGCCGCCGGGGAGCTGTTTTTT; CDR3 protein: CASSGTLVAAAGELFF
V gene: TRBV7-2; clone size: NA; J gene: TRBJ2-3; D gene: TRBD2; CDR3 DNA: TGTGCCAGCAGCTTAGTGGGGACTAGCCCCACAGATACGCAGTATTTT; CDR3 protein: CASSLVGTSPTDTQYF
V gene: TRBV3-1/TRBV3-2; clone size: NA; J gene: TRBJ2-5; D gene: TRBD2; CDR3 DNA: TGTGCCAGCAGCCCTTCCCTCAGGGCTATCGGGGGGGCCCAGTACTTC; CDR3 protein: CASSPSLRAIGGAQYF
V gene: TRBV28; clone size: NA; J gene: TRBJ2-5; D gene: TRBD1; CDR3 DNA: TGTGCCAGCAGTTCGACAGGGGGCACGGAGACCCAGTACTTC; CDR3 protein: CASSSTGGTETQYF
V gene: TRBV18; clone size: NA; J gene: TRBJ2-7; D gene: NA; CDR3 DNA: TGTGCCAGCTCACCAATGGACAGTAACGAGCAGTACTTC; CDR3 protein: CASSPMDSNEQYF
V gene: TRBV7-8; clone size: NA; J gene: TRBJ1-4; D gene: TRBD1; CDR3 DNA: TGTGCCAGCAGCCGAGGGACAGTTAATGAAAAACTGTTTTTT; CDR3 protein: CASSRGTVNEKLFF
V gene: TRBV21-1; clone size: NA; J gene: TRBJ2-3; D gene: NA; CDR3 DNA: TGTGCCAGCCCTTCCCCCCGCAGGGGGCATGATACGCAGTATTTT; CDR3 protein: CASPSPRRGHDTQYF
V gene: TRBV5-1; clone size: NA; J gene: TRBJ1-4; D gene: NA; CDR3 DNA: TGCGCCAGCAGCTTGGACCGGGGGGTCAATGAAAAACTGTTTTTT; CDR3 protein: CASSLDRGVNEKLFF
V gene: TRBV11-3; clone size: few; J gene: TRBJ2-7; D gene: NA; CDR3 DNA: TGTGCCAGCAGCAGAGACGGGTACGAGCAGTACTTC; CDR3 protein: CASSRDGYEQYF
V gene: TRBV5-6; clone size: NA; J gene: TRBJ2-1; D gene: TRBD2; CDR3 DNA: TGTGCCAGCAGCTTGGGACTAGCGAAGTTCAATGAGCAGTTCTTC; CDR3 protein: CASSLGLAKFNEQFF
V gene: TRBV27; clone size: NA; J gene: TRBJ2-1; D gene: NA; CDR3 DNA: TGTGCCAGCAGTATCGGACCGGGACACCTCTACAATGAGCAGTTCTTC; CDR3 protein: CASSIGPGHLYNEQFF
V gene: TRBV28; clone size: NA; J gene: TRBJ2-3; D gene: TRBD2; CDR3 DNA: TGTGCCAGCAGTCCCGAGGGGATAGCGGGAGGGCCGGCAGATACGCAGTATTTT; CDR3 protein: CASSPEGIAGGPADTQYF
V gene: TRBV6-2/TRBV6-3; clone size: NA; J gene: TRBJ2-3; D gene: NA; CDR3 DNA: TGTGCCAGCAGTGTACACAGGGAATATACGCAGTATTTT; CDR3 protein: CASSVHREYTQYF
V gene: TRBV7-8; clone size: NA; J gene: TRBJ1-5; D gene: NA; CDR3 DNA: TGTGCCAGCAGCTCCGGGTCCCGAAATCAGCCCCAGCATTTT; CDR3 protein: CASSSGSRNQPQHF
V gene: TRBV6-2/TRBV6-3; clone size: NA; J gene: TRBJ2-5; D gene: NA; CDR3 DNA: TGTGCCAGCAGTTCCCGCGGGACGGACCAAGAGACCCAGTACTTC; CDR3 protein: CASSSRGTDQETQYF
V gene: TRBV5-4; clone size: medium-sized; J gene: TRBJ1-1; D gene: NA; CDR3 DNA: TGTGCCAGCAGCAAAGGGACCCCCTACAGGGACACTGAAGCTTTCTTT; CDR3 protein: CASSKGTPYRDTEAFF
V gene: TRBV25-1; clone size: NA; J gene: TRBJ1-3; D gene: NA; CDR3 DNA: TGTGCCAGCAGTGTCCACAGTGCTATATGGATAGGGGACACCATATATTTT; CDR3 protein: CASSVHSAIWIGDTIYF
V gene: TRBV6-2/TRBV6-3; clone size: NA; J gene: TRBJ2-3; D gene: TRBD2; CDR3 DNA: TGTGCCAGCAGTTATCTCGGACTAGCGGGAGGGCCGCGAACAGATACGCAGTATTTT; CDR3 protein: CASSYLGLAGGPRTDTQYF
V gene: TRBV9; clone size: NA; J gene: TRBJ1-3; D gene: NA; CDR3 DNA: TGTGCCAGCAGCGACGAGAGCCAGGGGCGGTTTGGTGGGGGAAACACCATATATTTT; CDR3 protein: CASSDESQGRFGGGNTIYF
V gene: TRBV5-4; clone size: NA; J gene: TRBJ2-7; D gene: TRBD2; CDR3 DNA: TGTGCCAGCACCTTAGGCCCCGGATACCCTCCGGCGGGAGGATCCTACGAGCAGTACTTC; CDR3 protein: CASTLGPGYPPAGGSYEQYF
V gene: TRBV5-1; clone size: NA; J gene: TRBJ2-1; D gene: NA; CDR3 DNA: TGCGCCAGCAGCTTGGCCGAGAAATTCCAATCGGATGAGCAGTTCTTC; CDR3 protein: CASSLAEKFQSDEQFF
V gene: TRBV19; clone size: few; J gene: TRBJ1-5; D gene: TRBD1; CDR3 DNA: TGTGCCAGTAGTATAGCCCACCTTTTCGACAGGGTTGGGCAGCCCCAGCATTTT; CDR3 protein: CASSIAHLFDRVGQPQHF
V gene: TRBV2; clone size: few; J gene: TRBJ2-7; D gene: NA; CDR3 DNA: TGTGCCAGCAGTGAGGAGTGGCGGCAGTACTTC; CDR3 protein: CASSEEWRQYF
V gene: TRBV19; clone size: NA; J gene: TRBJ2-7; D gene: NA; CDR3 DNA: TGTGCCACCCAAGATGGGGCGTTTCCCTACGAGCAGTACTTC; CDR3 protein: CATQDGAFPYEQYF
V gene: TRBV27; clone size: NA; J gene: TRBJ2-1; D gene: TRBD2; CDR3 DNA: TGTGCCAGCAGTTTAAGGCTAGCGGGGAGCTCCTACAATGAGCAGTTCTTC; CDR3 protein: CASSLRLAGSSYNEQFF
V gene: TRBV2; clone size: once; J gene: TRBJ1-6; D gene: NA; CDR3 DNA: TGTGCCAGCAGCCGGGATTCACCCCTCCACTTT; CDR3 protein: CASSRDSPLHF
V gene: TRBV7-2; clone size: NA; J gene: TRBJ2-3; D gene: TRBD2; CDR3 DNA: TGTGCCAGCAGCCCGGGACTAGCGGGTCTGTTCACAGATACGCAGTATTTT; CDR3 protein: CASSPGLAGLFTDTQYF
V gene: TRBV28; clone size: NA; J gene: TRBJ2-7; D gene: TRBD2; CDR3 DNA: TGTGCCAGCAGTTACGGGACTAGCGGTGTCGAGCAGTACTTC; CDR3 protein: CASSYGTSGVEQYF
V gene: TRBV9; clone size: NA; J gene: TRBJ1-2; D gene: NA; CDR3 DNA: TGTGCCAGCAGCGTAGGGACAGTTAACTATGGCTACACCTTC; CDR3 protein: CASSVGTVNYGYTF
V gene: TRBV6-5; clone size: once; J gene: TRBJ1-4; D gene: TRBD1; CDR3 DNA: TGTGCCAGCAGTTACAGGGGGCGGGTAGAAGAAAAACTGTTTTTT; CDR3 protein: CASSYRGRVEEKLFF
V gene: TRBV18; clone size: NA; J gene: TRBJ2-7; D gene: TRBD2; CDR3 DNA: TGTGCCAGCTCACCAGGACTAGCGGGAGGCGAGCAGTACTTC; CDR3 protein: CASSPGLAGGEQYF
V gene: TRBV11-2; clone size: NA; J gene: TRBJ1-5; D gene: TRBD1; CDR3 DNA: TGTGCCAGCAGCCTGGACAGGGATCAGCCCCAGCATTTT; CDR3 protein: CASSLDRDQPQHF
V gene: TRBV12-3/TRBV12-4; clone size: NA; J gene: TRBJ1-2; D gene: NA; CDR3 DNA: TGTGCCAGCAGACCCACAGGGCCCTATGGCTACACCTTC; CDR3 protein: CASRPTGPYGYTF